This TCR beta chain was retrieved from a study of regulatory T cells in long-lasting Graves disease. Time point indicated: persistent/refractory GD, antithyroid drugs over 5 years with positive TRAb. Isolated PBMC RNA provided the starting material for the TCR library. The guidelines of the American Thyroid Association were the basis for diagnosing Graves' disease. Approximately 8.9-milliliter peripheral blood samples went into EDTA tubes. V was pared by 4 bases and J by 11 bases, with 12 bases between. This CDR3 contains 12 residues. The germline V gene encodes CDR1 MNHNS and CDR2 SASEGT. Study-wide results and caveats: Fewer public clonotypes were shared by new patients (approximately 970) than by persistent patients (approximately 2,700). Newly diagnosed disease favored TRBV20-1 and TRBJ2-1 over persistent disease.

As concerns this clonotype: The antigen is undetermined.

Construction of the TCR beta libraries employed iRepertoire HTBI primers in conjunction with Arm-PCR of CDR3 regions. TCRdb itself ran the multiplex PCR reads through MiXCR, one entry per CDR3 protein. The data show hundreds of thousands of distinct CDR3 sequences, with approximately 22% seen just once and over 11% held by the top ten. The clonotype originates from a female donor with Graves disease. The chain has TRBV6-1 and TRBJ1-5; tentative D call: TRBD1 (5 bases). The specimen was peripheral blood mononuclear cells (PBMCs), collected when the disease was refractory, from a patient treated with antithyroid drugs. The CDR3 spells CASSADSRAQHF. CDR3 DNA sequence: TGTGCCAGCAGTGCCGACAGCCGTGCCCAGCATTTT.